Listed here is a single TCR beta chain. This may be a read error: a much more frequent sequence differs by one nucleotide. Losses at the gene ends were 5 bases for V and 4 bases for J; bases not matched to a gene: 4. CDR1 and CDR2 (germline): SGHAT, FQNNGV. The length of the CDR3 is 13 residues. The sample comes from a study of T cells in Graves' hyperthyroidism and ophthalmopathy. TCR beta CDR3 regions were amplified from RNA. Researchers ran a first-round RT-PCR on the TCR CDR3 using the HTBI primer set. Each CDR3 protein is one row after TCRdb ran MiXCR on the multiplex PCR reads. The top ten hold about 7.8% of the sample, which has about 610,000 distinct CDR3 sequences, around 45% seen once.

This receptor was taken from a woman aged 18-29 years with Graves' hyperthyroidism. V and J are TRBV11-2 and TRBJ1-1, with 7 bases aligning to TRBD1. Input material: peripheral blood or thyroid tissue (not recorded which). CDR3 protein: CASSPGQCTEAFF. DNA for the CDR3: TGTGCCAGCAGCCCGGGACAGTGCACTGAAGCTTTCTTT.